A single sample gave rise to the 9 T cell receptor beta chains below, sequenced in a study of shared clonotypes between healthy human individuals. The assay was immunoSEQ multiplex PCR, and TCRdb's table has in-frame clones only and misses some. The sample shows approximately 510,000 clones, 70% to 80% of them seen only once. Sequences were obtained from PBMCs. The receptors shown here come from a woman aged 40 to 50 in good health. Some clones in this sample may be carry-over from other donors' samples.

This clone was observed a handful of times. The rearrangement joins TRBV11-2 to TRBJ2-7; D may match TRBD1 or TRBD2 (6 bases each). V lost 5 bases and J lost 3, with 14 bases in between. The CDR3 runs 14 residues. Looked up from germline, CDR1 is SGHAT and CDR2 is FQNNGV. Here the CDR3 reads CASSPGARIYEQYF. Written as DNA, the CDR3 is TGTGCCAGCAGCCCGGGGGCCAGGATCTACGAGCAGTACTTC.

CDR3 nucleotide sequence: TGTGCCAGCAGCTCCCCGGGACAGGGCTCTGGGGCCAACGTCCTGACTTTC. Its translation: CASSSPGQGSGANVLTF. This chain links TRBV7-3 with TRBJ2-6; 9 positions match TRBD1. CDR3 length: 17 amino acids. CDR1 SGHTA and CDR2 FQGTGA come from the germline V gene. Trimming removed 4 bases from V and 0 bases from J; junction bases left unmatched: 4.

The chain combines TRBV18 with TRBJ1-4; no reliable D call. Looked up from germline, CDR1 is KGHSH and CDR2 is LQKENI. The CDR3 has 13 amino acids. Between the trimmed V and J ends, which lost 3 bases and 7 bases, there was a span of 9 bases. The DNA for the CDR3 is TGTGCCAGCTCACCCGGGAGGGTTGAAAAACTGTTTTTT. This gives the protein CASSPGRVEKLFF. The variable domain in full, completed from reference TRBV18 and TRBJ1-4, reads NAGVMQNPRHLVRRRGQEARLRCSPMKGHSHVYWYRQLPEEGLKFMVYLQKENIIDESGMPKERFSAEFPKEGPSILRIQQVVRGDSAAYFCASSPGRVEKLFFGSGTQLSVL.

J is TRBJ2-1 and V is TRBV5-1; D not resolved. V dropped 7 bases and J dropped 2 bases, with 10 bases sitting between them. The germline CDR1 and CDR2 sequences are SGHRS and YFSETQ. The CDR3 runs to 13 residues. CDR3 amino acids: CASADDPYNEQFF. CDR3 coding DNA: TGCGCCAGCGCGGACGACCCCTACAATGAGCAGTTCTTC.

V gene TRBV5-6 combines with J gene TRBJ2-7, with 13 bases lining up with TRBD2. Germline V CDR1 and CDR2: SGHDT, YYEEEE. The CDR3 runs 16 residues. V dropped 4 bases and J dropped 3; count of bases not matched to a gene: 7. The CDR3 nucleotides read TGTGCCAGCAGCCTTGGACTAGCGGGAGCGCTCTACGAGCAGTACTTC. This translates into CASSLGLAGALYEQYF.

V gene TRBV7-3 combines with J gene TRBJ2-3; the match to TRBD1 covers 7 bases. CDR3 length equals 15 residues. V was clipped by 4 bases and J by 1 base; unmatched bases: 5. The V gene's germline CDR1 is SGHTA and CDR2 FQGTGA. The CDR3 loop is CASSSSTGRTDTQYF. DNA of the CDR3: TGTGCCAGCAGCTCCTCGACAGGGCGCACAGATACGCAGTATTTT.

This chain links TRBV5-1 with TRBJ2-7; 10 bases align to TRBD1. V shed 3 bases and J 5 bases; nucleotides not matched to a gene: 2. The germline V gene encodes CDR1 SGHRS and CDR2 YFSETQ. The CDR3 covers 13 residues. In DNA form, the CDR3 reads TGCGCCAGCAGCTGGGGGACAGGGGACGAGCAGTACTTC. This encodes CASSWGTGDEQYF.

The chain links TRBV10-2 to TRBJ2-1, with TRBD2 matching 7 bases. Germline loops: CDR1 WSHSY, CDR2 SAAADI. CDR3 length: 13 amino acids. The trim removed 6 bases at V and 7 bases at J, leaving 6 bases unmatched. The CDR3 DNA sequence: TGCGCCAGCAGCTGGACTAGTATGAATGAGCAGTTCTTC. This translates into CASSWTSMNEQFF.

This chain's CDR3 is CASSSVVGTGAIRETQYF. The DNA for the CDR3 is TGTGCCAGCAGTTCCGTAGTTGGGACTGGGGCAATAAGAGAGACCCAGTACTTC. The chain carries TRBV7-2 and TRBJ2-5, with a possible D match to TRBD2 (6 bases). The CDR3 extends over 18 amino acids. Per germline, CDR1 SGHTA and CDR2 FQGNSA. V was cut by 6 bases and J by 4 bases, with 27 bases left in between.